Below, 12 T cell receptor beta chains from the same sample are listed, as sequenced in a study of shared clonotypes between healthy human individuals (dated by TCRdb to the early 2020s). Libraries were constructed by the immunoSEQ multiplex PCR assay. Sourced from immuneACCESS, this table was stored by TCRdb with only in-frame sequences that have V and J called. A share of the clones is absent; for the studies checked, an unresolved V gene accounts for under half, and the remainder has no known explanation. The sample records over 2 million clones, roughly 92% of which are singletons. The ten biggest clones cover about 0.41% of the sample. The source material was naive CD4+ T cells from PBMCs. According to the study, the label for this sample's cell subset or site signals: CD45RA+ positively selected. Receptor source: a man aged 18 to 30 in good health. Some clones in this sample may be carry-over from other donors' samples.

The chain joins TRBV29-1 to TRBJ2-1; no definite D call. V was pared by 1 base and J by 0 bases, with 7 bases between. The germline V gene encodes CDR1 SQVTM and CDR2 ANQGSEA. The length of the CDR3 is 14 residues. CDR3 protein: CSVEGRHSYNEQFF. As DNA, the CDR3 is TGCAGCGTTGAAGGACGGCACTCCTACAATGAGCAGTTCTTC.

This clone was recorded once. An end of the junction does not agree with germline; a read error may underlie this. For the CDR3, the DNA is TGCGCCAGCAGATTGGGACAGGGGGCTACCTACGAGCAGTACTTC. As protein: CASRLGQGATYEQYF. V is TRBV5-1 and J is TRBJ2-7; 12 nucleotides agree with TRBD1. The germline V gene has CDR1 SGHRS and CDR2 YFSETQ. CDR3 length: 15 amino acids.

The chain carries TRBV7-2 and TRBJ2-7; 9 nucleotides agree with TRBD1. The CDR3 is made up of 15 amino acids. V lost 5 bases to trimming and J lost 3 bases; unmatched junction nucleotides: 8. Germline V CDR1 and CDR2: SGHTA, FQGNSA. CDR3 DNA: TGTGCCAGCAGCACCCGGGACAGGGTCCTCTACGAGCAGTACTTC. Translated, it gives CASSTRDRVLYEQYF.

The genes are TRBV23-1 and TRBJ2-4; TRBD1 matches 7 bases. TRBV23-1 qualifies as an ORF whose function is uncertain. J was trimmed by 1 base and V by 3 bases; bases with no gene match: 6. The CDR3 is made up of 16 amino acids. CDR3 bases: TGCGCCAGCAGTCAGACAGGGAGTAGGGCCAAAAACATTCAGTACTTC. It yields the protein CASSQTGSRAKNIQYF.

The chain employs TRBV6-4 and TRBJ2-3; possible D gene TRBD2, 5 bases. V gave up 4 bases and J gave up 2 bases, with 19 bases separating them. From germline, CDR1 is MRHNA and CDR2 SNTAGT. This CDR3 has 17 residues. The CDR3 coding sequence is TGTGCCAGCAGTGGCGGGTTACTGTCCCCCTACACAGATACGCAGTATTTT. This gives the protein CASSGGLLSPYTDTQYF.

The rearrangement uses TRBV9 and TRBJ2-1; possibly TRBD2 for D (5 bases). Germline CDR1 is SGDLS and CDR2 is YYNGEE. The CDR3 extends over 19 amino acids. V lost 0 bases and J lost 4, with 23 bases in between. The CDR3 sequence is CASSVGSGRRPYTYNEQFF. The CDR3 DNA reads TGTGCCAGCAGCGTAGGGAGCGGCAGACGGCCTTATACTTACAATGAGCAGTTCTTC.

The chain combines TRBV6-5 with TRBJ1-3; D gene uncertain. Germline V gene data show CDR1 as MNHEY and CDR2 as SVGAGI. This CDR3 is built from 16 residues. Trimming took off 0 bases at V and 0 bases at J, with 9 bases between the two ends. The CDR3 DNA reads as TGTGCCAGCAGTTACTCTAAGTACCCCTCTGGAAACACCATATATTTT. Encoded protein: CASSYSKYPSGNTIYF.

The chain employs TRBV9 and TRBJ2-2, with unresolved D. V lost 4 bases, J lost 2 bases, and 12 bases lay in between. Germline V lookup: CDR1 SGDLS, CDR2 YYNGEE. The CDR3 is made up of 15 amino acids. The CDR3 DNA reads as TGTGCCAGCAGCCCGCGCGCCTCCAACACCGGGGAGCTGTTTTTT. Translating it yields CASSPRASNTGELFF.

The sample holds one count of this clone. The chain combines TRBV25-1 with TRBJ2-5, with 8 nucleotides matching TRBD2. There are 16 residues in the CDR3. V shed 3 bases and J 0 bases; nucleotides not matched to a gene: 6. CDR1 is MGHDK, CDR2 SYGVNS, per germline. Here the CDR3 reads CASSDLTSVDQETQYF. The CDR3 DNA follows: TGTGCCAGCAGTGACTTGACTAGCGTCGACCAAGAGACCCAGTACTTC.

The chain joins TRBV7-2 to TRBJ2-5; 11 bases align to TRBD2. Germline CDR1 is SGHTA and CDR2 is FQGNSA. V lost 2 bases and J lost 5; bases outside the gene matches: 10. The length of the CDR3 is 17 residues. Here the CDR3 DNA reads TGTGCCAGCAGCTTATCCCTGCTTAGCGGGAGGGCGGAGACCCAGTACTTC. This gives the protein CASSLSLLSGRAETQYF. Full variable domain (remainder filled in from reference TRBV7-2 and TRBJ2-5): GAGVSQSPSNKVTEKGKDVELRCDPISGHTALYWYRQSLGQGLEFLIYFQGNSAPDKSGLPSDRFSAERTGGSVSTLTIQRTQQEDSAVYLCASSLSLLSGRAETQYFGPGTRLLVL.

V usage is TRBV7-3 and J usage is TRBJ2-5; 9 bases are a match to TRBD2. Germline lookup yields CDR1 SGHTA and CDR2 FQGTGA. The CDR3 extends over 13 amino acids. V shed 8 bases and J 2 bases; nucleotides not matched to a gene: 3. CDR3 DNA: TGTGCCAGCGCGGGGGGGCCACAAGAGACCCAGTACTTC. It is translated as CASAGGPQETQYF.

The chain recombines TRBV5-1 with TRBJ2-2; D call uncertain. The CDR3 totals 15 residues. With 0 bases removed from V and 8 bases from J, the gap between germline ends came to 14 bases. Germline loops: CDR1 SGHRS, CDR2 YFSETQ. The CDR3: CASSLVRPQAGELFF. The CDR3 region has the DNA TGCGCCAGCAGCTTGGTACGGCCGCAGGCGGGGGAGCTGTTTTTT. The full variable domain, completed using reference TRBV5-1 and TRBJ2-2, is KAGVTQTPRYLIKTRGQQVTLSCSPISGHRSVSWYQQTPGQGLQFLFEYFSETQRNKGNFPGRFSGRQFSNSRSEMNVSTLELGDSALYLCASSLVRPQAGELFFGEGSRLTVL.